This TCR beta chain was identified during a study of a mutant IDH1 vaccine in newly diagnosed glioma. Indicated time point: baseline, week 1 (first vaccination visit). Described treatment: pre-vaccination baseline after standard-of-care therapy. Donors' newly diagnosed IDH1-mutant WHO grade 3 or 4 astrocytomas lacked nuclear ATRX. This clone has only one observation. The V and J ends lost 1 base and 1 base respectively, with 19 bases between them. Germline CDR1 SEHNR, CDR2 FQNEAQ (reference sequence). There are 18 residues in the CDR3. Assay: immunoSEQ multiplex PCR; the TCRdb copy retains only in-frame clones and omits some. The sample shows around 87,000 clones, about 80% of them seen only once.

The genes are TRBV7-9 and TRBJ1-2, with D tentatively TRBD1 (5 bases). The source material was PBMCs, sampled from a glioma patient treated with radiotherapy, temozolomide or both. The TCR originated in a woman aged 45 to 65 with glioma. The CDR3 coding sequence is TGTGCCAGCAGCTTAGATGGGGCCTCCCAAAGGGGTAACTATGGCTACACCTTC. The encoded protein is CASSLDGASQRGNYGYTF.